The 9 T cell receptor beta chains in this list originate from one sample, sequenced in a study of immune evolution from preneoplasia to lung adenocarcinoma. Clones were sequenced by immunoSEQ multiplex PCR, and TCRdb holds only the in-frame ones, with some missing. The data contain more than 6,000 clones, more than 65% of them singletons. Source material: FFPE lung adenocarcinoma in situ tissue. Source of these receptors: a person aged 60-80 years with lung adenocarcinoma.

The CDR3 coding sequence is TGTGCCAGCAGCTTCCCCGGGATCGATACGCAGTATTTT. Protein product: CASSFPGIDTQYF. The chain employs TRBV7-6 and TRBJ2-3, with TRBD2 as a possible D gene (5 bases). Germline V lookup: CDR1 SGHVS, CDR2 FNYEAQ. The CDR3 loop spans 13 amino acids. V lost 3 bases and J 6 bases, leaving 10 bases between the germline ends.

In its sample, this clone was seen once. V and J are TRBV9 and TRBJ1-1; 9 bases fit TRBD1. J was trimmed by 0 bases and V by 4 bases; bases with no gene match: 4. Germline V gene lookup returns CDR1 SGDLS and CDR2 YYNGEE. The CDR3 spans 15 residues. The CDR3 DNA reads as TGTGCCAGCAGCCCAAGACAGGGGGTGAACACTGAAGCTTTCTTT. Translating it yields CASSPRQGVNTEAFF.

The count of this clone is one. The chain is built from TRBV19 and TRBJ1-5, with 8 bases lining up with TRBD1. V was clipped by 3 bases and J by 4 bases; unmatched bases: 5. The CDR3 contains 15 residues. Germline V gene data show CDR1 as LNHDA and CDR2 as SQIVND (reference sequence). CDR3 loop: CASSITGGANQPQHF. CDR3 sequence (DNA): TGTGCCAGTAGTATCACAGGGGGTGCGAATCAGCCCCAGCATTTT. Drawing the rest from reference TRBV19 and TRBJ1-5, the complete variable domain is DGGITQSPKYLFRKEGQNVTLSCEQNLNHDAMYWYRQDPGQGLRLIYYSQIVNDFQKGDIAEGYSVSREKKESFPLTVTSAQKNPTAFYLCASSITGGANQPQHFGDGTRLSIL.

This clone was counted a few times. V and J are TRBV7-8 and TRBJ2-1; D remains unclear. The V gene lost 6 bases and the J gene lost 3 bases, with 3 bases spanning the gap. The germline CDR1 and CDR2 sequences are SGHVS and FQNEAQ. The CDR3 extends over 11 amino acids. CDR3 nucleotides: TGTGCCAGCAGGGACTACAATGAGCAGTTCTTC. Protein: CASRDYNEQFF.

This clone has a handful of counts. The chain recombines TRBV7-9 with TRBJ2-5, with D perhaps TRBD1 or TRBD2 (6 bases each). This CDR3 comprises 15 residues. Trimming pared 3 bases from V and 5 bases from J, leaving 16 bases between. In germline, CDR1 is SEHNR, CDR2 FQNEAQ (reference sequence). The CDR3 protein is CASSFEGGRAETQYF. CDR3 DNA: TGTGCCAGCAGCTTCGAGGGGGGTAGAGCGGAGACCCAGTACTTC.

The V gene is TRBV14, the J gene TRBJ1-1; tentative D call: TRBD1 (5 bases). This CDR3 comprises 14 residues. The V gene lost 2 bases and the J gene lost 6 bases, with 13 bases spanning the gap. CDR1 and CDR2 from the germline V gene are SGHDN and FVKESK. The CDR3 reads CASSQFLGGAEAFF. DNA for the CDR3: TGTGCCAGCAGCCAATTCCTCGGGGGGGCTGAAGCTTTCTTT.

This chain uses TRBV5-6 with TRBJ2-3; tentative D call: TRBD2 (6 bases). The CDR3 is made up of 17 amino acids. The germline V and J ends were trimmed by 1 base and 2 bases, with 17 bases remaining between them. CDR1 is SGHDT and CDR2 is YYEEEE in the germline V gene. DNA of the CDR3: TGTGCCAGCAGCTTGAGTCGGGGGTATGGGAACACAGATACGCAGTATTTT. It encodes CASSLSRGYGNTDTQYF.

The rearrangement links TRBV13 to TRBJ1-1, with D unresolved. The CDR3 totals 13 residues. V dropped 5 bases and J dropped 1 base, with 8 bases sitting between them. Germline V CDR1 and CDR2: PRHDT, FYEKMQ (reference sequence). CDR3 nucleotides: TGTGCCAGCAGCACGACACCGAACACTGAAGCTTTCTTT. Its protein product is CASSTTPNTEAFF.

This chain uses TRBV6-6 with TRBJ1-2; 7 bases are shared with TRBD1. V trimming: 5 bases; J trimming: 6 bases; junction bases outside the gene matches: 6. Looked up from germline, CDR1 is MNHNY and CDR2 is SVGAGI (reference sequence). CDR3 size: 13 residues. The CDR3: CASSQQGNDGYTF. The CDR3, as DNA: TGTGCCAGCAGTCAACAGGGGAACGATGGCTACACCTTC.